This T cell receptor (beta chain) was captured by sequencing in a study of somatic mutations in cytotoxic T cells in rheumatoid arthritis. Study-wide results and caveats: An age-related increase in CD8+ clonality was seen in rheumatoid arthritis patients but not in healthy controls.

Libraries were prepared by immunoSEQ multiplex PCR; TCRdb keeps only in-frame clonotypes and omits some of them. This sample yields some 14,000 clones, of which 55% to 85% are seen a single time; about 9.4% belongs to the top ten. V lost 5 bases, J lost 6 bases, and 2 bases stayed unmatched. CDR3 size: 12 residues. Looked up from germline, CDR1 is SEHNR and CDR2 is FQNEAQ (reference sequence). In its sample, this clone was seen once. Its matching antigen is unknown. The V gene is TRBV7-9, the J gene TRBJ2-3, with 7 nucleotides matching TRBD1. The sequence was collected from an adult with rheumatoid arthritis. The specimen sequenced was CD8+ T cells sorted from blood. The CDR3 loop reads CASSDRVDTQYF. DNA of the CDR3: TGTGCCAGCAGCGACAGGGTGGATACGCAGTATTTT.